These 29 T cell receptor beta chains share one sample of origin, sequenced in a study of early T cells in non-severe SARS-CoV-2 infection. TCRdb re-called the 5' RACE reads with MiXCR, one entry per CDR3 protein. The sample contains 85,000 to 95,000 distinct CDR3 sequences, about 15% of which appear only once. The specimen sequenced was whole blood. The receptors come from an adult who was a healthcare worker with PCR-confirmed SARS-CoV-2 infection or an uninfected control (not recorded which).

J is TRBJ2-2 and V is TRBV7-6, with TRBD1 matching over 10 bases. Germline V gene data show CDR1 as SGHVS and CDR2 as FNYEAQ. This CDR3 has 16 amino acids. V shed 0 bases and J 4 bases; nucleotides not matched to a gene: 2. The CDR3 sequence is CASSLARTGGTGELFF. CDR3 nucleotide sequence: TGTGCCAGCAGCTTAGCCAGGACAGGGGGCACCGGGGAGCTGTTTTTT.

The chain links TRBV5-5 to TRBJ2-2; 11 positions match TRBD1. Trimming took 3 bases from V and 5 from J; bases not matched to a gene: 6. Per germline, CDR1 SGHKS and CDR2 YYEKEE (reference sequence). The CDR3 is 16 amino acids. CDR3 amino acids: CASSSGQGARTGELFF. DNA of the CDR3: TGTGCCAGCAGCTCCGGACAGGGGGCAAGGACCGGGGAGCTGTTTTTT.

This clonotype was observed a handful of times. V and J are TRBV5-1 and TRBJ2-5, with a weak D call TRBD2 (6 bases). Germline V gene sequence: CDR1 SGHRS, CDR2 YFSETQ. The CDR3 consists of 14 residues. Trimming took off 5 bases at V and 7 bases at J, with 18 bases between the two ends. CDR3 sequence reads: CASSYEPGEGTQYF. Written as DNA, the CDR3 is TGCGCCAGCAGTTATGAACCGGGGGAAGGGACCCAGTACTTC.

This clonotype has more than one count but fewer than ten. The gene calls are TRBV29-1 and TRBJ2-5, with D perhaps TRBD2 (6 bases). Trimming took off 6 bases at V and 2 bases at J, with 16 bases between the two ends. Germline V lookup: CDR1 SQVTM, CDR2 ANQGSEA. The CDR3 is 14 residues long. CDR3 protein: CSVARGGRQETQYF. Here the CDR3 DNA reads TGCAGCGTAGCAAGGGGAGGCAGACAAGAGACCCAGTACTTC. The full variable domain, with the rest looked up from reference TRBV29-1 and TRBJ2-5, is SAVISQKPSRDICQRGTSLTIQCQVDSQVTMMFWYRQQPGQSLTLIATANQGSEATYESGFVIDKFPISRPNLTFSTLTVSNMSPEDSSIYLCSVARGGRQETQYFGPGTRLLVL.

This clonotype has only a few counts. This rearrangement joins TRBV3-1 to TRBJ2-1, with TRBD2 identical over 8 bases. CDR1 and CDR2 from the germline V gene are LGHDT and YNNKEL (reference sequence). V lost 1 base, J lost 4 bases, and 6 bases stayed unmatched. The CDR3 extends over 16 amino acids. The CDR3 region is CASSQAGGLHYNEQFF. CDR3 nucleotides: TGTGCCAGCAGCCAAGCGGGGGGGTTGCATTACAATGAGCAGTTCTTC.

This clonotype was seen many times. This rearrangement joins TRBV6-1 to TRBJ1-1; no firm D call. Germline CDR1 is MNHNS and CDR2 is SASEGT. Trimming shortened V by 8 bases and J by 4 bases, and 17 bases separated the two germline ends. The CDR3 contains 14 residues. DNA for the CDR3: TGTGCCAGCGGTAGACGACCCCAGAGCACTGAAGCTTTCTTT. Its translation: CASGRRPQSTEAFF.

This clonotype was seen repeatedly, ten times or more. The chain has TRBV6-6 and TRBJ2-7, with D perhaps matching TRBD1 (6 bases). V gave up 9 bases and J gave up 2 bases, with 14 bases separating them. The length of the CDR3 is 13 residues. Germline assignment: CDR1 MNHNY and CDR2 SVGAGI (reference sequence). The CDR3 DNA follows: TGTGCCAGTCAAGCAAGGGGGACCTACGAGCAGTACGTC. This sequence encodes CASQARGTYEQYV.

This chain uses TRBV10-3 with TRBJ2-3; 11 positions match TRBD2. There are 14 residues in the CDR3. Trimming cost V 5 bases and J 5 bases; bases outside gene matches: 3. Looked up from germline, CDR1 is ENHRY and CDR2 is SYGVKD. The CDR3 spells CAISIGTSGDTQYF. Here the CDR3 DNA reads TGTGCCATCAGTATCGGGACTAGCGGAGATACGCAGTATTTT.

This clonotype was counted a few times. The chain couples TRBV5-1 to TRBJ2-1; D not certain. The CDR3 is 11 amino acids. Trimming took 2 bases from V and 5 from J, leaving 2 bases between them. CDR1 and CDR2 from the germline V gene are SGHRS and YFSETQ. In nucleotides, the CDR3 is TGCGCCAGCAGCTTTGACAATGAGCAGTTCTTC. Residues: CASSFDNEQFF.

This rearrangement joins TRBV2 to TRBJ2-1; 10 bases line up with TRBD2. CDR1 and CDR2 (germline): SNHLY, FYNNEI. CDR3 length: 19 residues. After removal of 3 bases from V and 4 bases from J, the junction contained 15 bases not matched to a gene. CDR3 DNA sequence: TGTGCCAGCAGTGATGGCTCGCTAGCGGGGGATCAACCTTACAATGAGCAGTTCTTC. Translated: CASSDGSLAGDQPYNEQFF.

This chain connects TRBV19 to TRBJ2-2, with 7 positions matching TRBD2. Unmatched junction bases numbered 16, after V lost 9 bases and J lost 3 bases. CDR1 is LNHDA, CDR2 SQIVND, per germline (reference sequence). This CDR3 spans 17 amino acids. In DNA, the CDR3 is TGTGCCAGCTCACGCCGAGCGGGGCAGTCGTACACCGGGGAGCTGTTTTTT. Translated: CASSRRAGQSYTGELFF.

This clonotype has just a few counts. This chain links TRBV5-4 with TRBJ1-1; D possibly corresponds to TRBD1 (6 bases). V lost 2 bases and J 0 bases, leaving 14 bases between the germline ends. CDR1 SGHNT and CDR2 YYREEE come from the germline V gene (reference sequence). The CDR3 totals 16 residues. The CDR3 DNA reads TGTGCCAGCAGCTTACCACCAGGACAGATGAACACTGAAGCTTTCTTT. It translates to CASSLPPGQMNTEAFF.

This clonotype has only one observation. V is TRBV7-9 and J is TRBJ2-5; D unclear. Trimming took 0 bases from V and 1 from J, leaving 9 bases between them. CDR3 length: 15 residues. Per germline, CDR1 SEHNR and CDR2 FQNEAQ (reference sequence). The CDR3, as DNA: TGTGCCAGCAGCTTAGCCCCTGAAGGCCAAGAGACCCAGTACTTC. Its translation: CASSLAPEGQETQYF.

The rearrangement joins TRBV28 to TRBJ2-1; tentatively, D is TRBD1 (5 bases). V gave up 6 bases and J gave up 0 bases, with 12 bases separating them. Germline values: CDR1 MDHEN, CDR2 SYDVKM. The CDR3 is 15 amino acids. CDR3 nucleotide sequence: TGTGCCAGCAGGTTGGACACCTCCTCCTACAATGAGCAGTTCTTC. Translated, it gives CASRLDTSSYNEQFF. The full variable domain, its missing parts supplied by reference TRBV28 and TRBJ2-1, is DVKVTQSSRYLVKRTGEKVFLECVQDMDHENMFWYRQDPGLGLRLIYFSYDVKMKEKGDIPEGYSVSREKKERFSLILESASTNQTSMYLCASRLDTSSYNEQFFGPGTRLTVL.

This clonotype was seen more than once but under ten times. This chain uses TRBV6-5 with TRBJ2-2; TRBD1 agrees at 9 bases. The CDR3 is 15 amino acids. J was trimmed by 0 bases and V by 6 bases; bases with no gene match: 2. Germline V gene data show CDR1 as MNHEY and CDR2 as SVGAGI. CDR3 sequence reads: CASSRQGANTGELFF. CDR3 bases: TGTGCCAGCAGCAGACAGGGGGCGAACACCGGGGAGCTGTTTTTT.

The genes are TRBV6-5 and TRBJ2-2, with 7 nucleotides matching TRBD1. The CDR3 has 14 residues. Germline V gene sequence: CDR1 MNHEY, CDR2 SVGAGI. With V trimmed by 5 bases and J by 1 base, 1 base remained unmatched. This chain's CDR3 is CASSRDRNTGELFF. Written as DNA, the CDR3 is TGTGCCAGCAGTAGGGACAGGAACACCGGGGAGCTGTTTTTT.

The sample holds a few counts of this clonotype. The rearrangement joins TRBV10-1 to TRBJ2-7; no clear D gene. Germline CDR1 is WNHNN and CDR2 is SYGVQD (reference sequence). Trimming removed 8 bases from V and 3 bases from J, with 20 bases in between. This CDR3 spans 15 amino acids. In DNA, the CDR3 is TGCGCCAGCGCAAAGAAAGAGGCAAGGTTCTACGAGCAGTACGTC. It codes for CASAKKEARFYEQYV.

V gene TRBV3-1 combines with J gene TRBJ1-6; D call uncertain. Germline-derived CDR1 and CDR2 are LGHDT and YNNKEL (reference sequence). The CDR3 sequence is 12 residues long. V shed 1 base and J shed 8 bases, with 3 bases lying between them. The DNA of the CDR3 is TGTGCCAGCAGCCAAGGGTATTCACCCCTCCACTTT. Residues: CASSQGYSPLHF.

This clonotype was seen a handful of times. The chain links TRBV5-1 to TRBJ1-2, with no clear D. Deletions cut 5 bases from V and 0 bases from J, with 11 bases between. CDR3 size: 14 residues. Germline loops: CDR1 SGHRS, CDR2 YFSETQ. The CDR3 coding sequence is TGCGCCAGCAGACAAACGCCCTCTAACTATGGCTACACCTTC. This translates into CASRQTPSNYGYTF.

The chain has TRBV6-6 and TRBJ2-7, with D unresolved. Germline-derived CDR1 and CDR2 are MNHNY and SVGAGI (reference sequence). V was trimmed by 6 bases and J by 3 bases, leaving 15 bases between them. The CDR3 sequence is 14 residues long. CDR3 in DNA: TGTGCCAGCAGCCTTCCAGGTGGGAACTACGAGCAGTACGTC. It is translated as CASSLPGGNYEQYV.

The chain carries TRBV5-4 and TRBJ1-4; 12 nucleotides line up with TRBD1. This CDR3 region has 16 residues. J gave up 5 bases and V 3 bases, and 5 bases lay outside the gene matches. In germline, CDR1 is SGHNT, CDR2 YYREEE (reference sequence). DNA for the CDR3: TGTGCCAGCAGCTACGGGACAGGGGGCCGGAATGAAAAACTGTTTTTT. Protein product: CASSYGTGGRNEKLFF.

CDR3 protein: CAISELQGTDTQYF. Here the CDR3 DNA reads TGTGCCATCAGTGAGTTACAGGGCACAGATACGCAGTATTTT. This chain uses TRBV10-3 with TRBJ2-3; tentative D call: TRBD1 (5 bases). The CDR3 length is 14 residues. Germline V CDR1 and CDR2: ENHRY, SYGVKD. The V end lost 1 base, the J end lost 1 base, and 6 bases lay between the germline ends.

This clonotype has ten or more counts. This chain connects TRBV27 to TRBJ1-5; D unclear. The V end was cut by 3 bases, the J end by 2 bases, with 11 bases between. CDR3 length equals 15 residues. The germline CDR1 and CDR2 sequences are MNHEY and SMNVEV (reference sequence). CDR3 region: CASSFRGLGNQPQHF. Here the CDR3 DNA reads TGTGCCAGCAGTTTCCGTGGTTTGGGCAATCAGCCCCAGCATTTT.

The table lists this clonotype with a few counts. The CDR3 coding sequence is TGTGCCAGCAGCCGAAAGGAGGCCACCGGGGAGCTGTTTTTT. Protein sequence: CASSRKEATGELFF. The chain links TRBV4-2 to TRBJ2-2, with a tentative D call TRBD2 (5 bases). This CDR3 contains 14 residues. The germline V gene has CDR1 LGHNA and CDR2 YNFKEQ. V was trimmed by 4 bases and J by 4 bases, leaving 10 bases between them.

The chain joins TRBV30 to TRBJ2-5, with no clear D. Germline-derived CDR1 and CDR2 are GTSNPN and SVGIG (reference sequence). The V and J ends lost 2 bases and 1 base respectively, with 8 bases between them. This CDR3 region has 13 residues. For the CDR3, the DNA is TGTGCCTGGAGTCTCGACTTCCAAGAGACCCAGTACTTC. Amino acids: CAWSLDFQETQYF. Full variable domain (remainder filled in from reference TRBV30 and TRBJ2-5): SQTIHQWPATLVQPVGSPLSLECTVEGTSNPNLYWYRQAAGRGLQLLFYSVGIGQISSEVPQNLSASRPQDRQFILSSKKLLLSDSGFYLCAWSLDFQETQYFGPGTRLLVL.

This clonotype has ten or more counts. The CDR3 DNA reads as TGTGCCAGCAGTTCACCGGGACGGCCATGCGACGAGCAGTACGTC. It yields the protein CASSSPGRPCDEQYV. V is TRBV6-5 and J is TRBJ2-7; either TRBD1 or TRBD2 may supply D (5 bases each). V dropped 4 bases and J dropped 5 bases, with 18 bases sitting between them. The CDR3 length is 15 residues. Germline CDR1 and CDR2: MNHEY and SVGAGI.

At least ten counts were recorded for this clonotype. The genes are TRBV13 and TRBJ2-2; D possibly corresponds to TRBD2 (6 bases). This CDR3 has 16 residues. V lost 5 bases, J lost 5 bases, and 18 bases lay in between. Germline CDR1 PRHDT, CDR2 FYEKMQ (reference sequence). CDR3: CASSPPRWGGTGELFF. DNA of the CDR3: TGTGCCAGCAGCCCGCCTAGGTGGGGAGGAACCGGGGAGCTGTTTTTT.

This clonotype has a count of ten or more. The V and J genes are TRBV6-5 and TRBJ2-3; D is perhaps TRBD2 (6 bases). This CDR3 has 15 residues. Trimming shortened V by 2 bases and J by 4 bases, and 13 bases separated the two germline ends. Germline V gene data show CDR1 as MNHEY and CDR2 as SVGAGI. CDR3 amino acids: CASSYTGVGADTQYF. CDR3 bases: TGTGCCAGCAGTTACACGGGAGTTGGCGCAGATACGCAGTATTTT.

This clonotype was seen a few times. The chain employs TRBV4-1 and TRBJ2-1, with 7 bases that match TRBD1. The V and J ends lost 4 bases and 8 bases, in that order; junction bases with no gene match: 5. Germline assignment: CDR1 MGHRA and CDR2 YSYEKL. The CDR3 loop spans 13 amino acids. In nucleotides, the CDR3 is TGCGCCAGCAGCCTCCCTACAGGGGATGAGCAGTTCTTC. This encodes CASSLPTGDEQFF.